This T cell receptor (beta chain) was identified in a study of CD8 T cells in ankylosing spondylitis. General study results and limits: Disease-associated clones were reportedly significantly overrepresented in matched ankylosing spondylitis synovial fluid. There was a TCR beta motif, made of roughly eight highly homologous variants, that appeared characteristic of ankylosing spondylitis blood. Researchers report that disease-linked clones proved CD8+ and relatively rare in peripheral blood. Prior work had noted some motif variants in reactive arthritis blood and synovial fluid.

This clonotype showed up just once. The antigen remains undetermined. The CDR3 spans 15 residues. Trimming took 5 bases from V and 10 from J, leaving 18 bases between them. From germline, CDR1 is MGHDK and CDR2 SYGVNS. Scientists made TCR beta libraries using quantitative 5'-RACE with molecular barcodes. TCRdb used MiXCR to reprocess the 5' RACE reads, holding one entry per CDR3 protein. Of fewer than 400,000 distinct CDR3 sequences in the sample, around 22% were seen once. The clonotype originates from a male donor with ankylosing spondylitis. Specimen: blood, either unsorted or a sorted T cell fraction (not recorded which). The genes are TRBV25-1 and TRBJ1-6, with D hard to call. In DNA form, the CDR3 reads TGTGCCAGCAGTCGGTCATCGCGTGGAGAGTCACCCCTCCACTTT. Translation: CASSRSSRGESPLHF.